The T cell receptor beta chain described here comes from a study of beta chain features in type 1 diabetes. Purities in excess of 95% were seen in all sorted populations. All of the isolated RNA was reverse transcribed, so expressed TCRB transcripts were sequenced. The read count averaged about 3.6 million across naive, central memory and regulatory T cell samples. Sequencing was performed with immunoSEQ multiplex PCR; in TCRdb, only in-frame clones are kept and a portion is missing. The data hold 200,000 to 250,000 clones, with approximately 10% observed a single time. The V end was cut by 0 bases, the J end by 0 bases, with 11 bases between. Germline CDR1 is SGHTA and CDR2 is FQGNSA. CDR3 length: 16 residues.

This TCR came from a man aged 18 to 29 in good health. This rearrangement joins TRBV7-2 to TRBJ2-5, with D perhaps TRBD1 or TRBD2 (5 bases each). The sample consisted of central memory CD4+ T cells from blood. CDR3 nucleotide sequence: TGTGCCAGCAGCTTAGCGGGACGGAGGTACCAAGAGACCCAGTACTTC. Protein sequence: CASSLAGRRYQETQYF.